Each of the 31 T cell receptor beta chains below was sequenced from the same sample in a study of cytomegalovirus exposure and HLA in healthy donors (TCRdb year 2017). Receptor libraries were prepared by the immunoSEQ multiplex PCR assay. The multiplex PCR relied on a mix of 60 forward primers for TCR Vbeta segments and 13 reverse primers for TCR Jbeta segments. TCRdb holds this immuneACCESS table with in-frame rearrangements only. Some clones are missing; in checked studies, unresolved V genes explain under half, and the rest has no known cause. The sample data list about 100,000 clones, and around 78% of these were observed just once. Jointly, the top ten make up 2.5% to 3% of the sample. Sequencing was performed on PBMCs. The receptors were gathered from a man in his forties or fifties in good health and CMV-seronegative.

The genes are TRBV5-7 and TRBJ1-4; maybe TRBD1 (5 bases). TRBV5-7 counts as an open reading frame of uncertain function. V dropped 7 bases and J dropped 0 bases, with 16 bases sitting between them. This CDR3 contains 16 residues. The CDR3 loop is CASGVRGHSTNEKLFF. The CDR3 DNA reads TGTGCCAGCGGAGTTCGAGGACATTCAACTAATGAAAAACTGTTTTTT.

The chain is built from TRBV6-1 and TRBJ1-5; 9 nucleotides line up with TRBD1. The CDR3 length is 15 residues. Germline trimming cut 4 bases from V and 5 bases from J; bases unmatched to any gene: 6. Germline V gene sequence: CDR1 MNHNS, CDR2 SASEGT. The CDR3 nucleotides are TGTGCCAGCAGTGCCTACAGGGGGCCGGATCAGCCCCAGCATTTT. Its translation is CASSAYRGPDQPQHF.

For the CDR3, the DNA is TGTGCCACCAGCAGAGATCCGTCGGGTAATCAGCCCCAGCATTTT. It specifies CATSRDPSGNQPQHF. The chain couples TRBV15 to TRBJ1-5; D call uncertain. Germline V CDR1 and CDR2: LNHNV, YYDKDF (reference sequence). Trimming took off 0 bases at V and 4 bases at J, with 10 bases between the two ends. The CDR3 has 15 residues.

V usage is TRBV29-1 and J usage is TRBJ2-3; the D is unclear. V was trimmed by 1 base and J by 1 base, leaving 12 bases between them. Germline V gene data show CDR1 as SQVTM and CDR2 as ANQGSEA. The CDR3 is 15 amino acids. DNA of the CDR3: TGCAGCGTTGAAGGTGGAGAGTGGCGCACAGATACGCAGTATTTT. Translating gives CSVEGGEWRTDTQYF.

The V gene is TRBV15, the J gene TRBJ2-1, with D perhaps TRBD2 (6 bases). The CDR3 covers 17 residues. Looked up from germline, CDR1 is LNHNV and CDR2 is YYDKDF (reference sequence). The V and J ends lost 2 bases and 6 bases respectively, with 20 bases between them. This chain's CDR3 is CATSRSVSGYSSNEQFF. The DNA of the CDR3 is TGTGCCACCAGCAGATCAGTTAGCGGATACTCCAGCAATGAGCAGTTCTTC.

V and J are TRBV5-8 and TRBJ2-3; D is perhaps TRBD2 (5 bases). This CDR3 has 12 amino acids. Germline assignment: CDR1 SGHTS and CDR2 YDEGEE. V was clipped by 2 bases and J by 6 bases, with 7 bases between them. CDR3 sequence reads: CASSLAADTQYF. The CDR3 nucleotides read TGTGCCAGCAGCTTAGCGGCCGATACGCAGTATTTT.

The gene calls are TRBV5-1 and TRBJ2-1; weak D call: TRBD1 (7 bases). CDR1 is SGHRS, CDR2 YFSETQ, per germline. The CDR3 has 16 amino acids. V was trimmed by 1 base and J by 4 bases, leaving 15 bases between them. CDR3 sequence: CASSLRQGGRYNEQFF. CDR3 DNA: TGCGCCAGCAGCTTGCGGCAGGGGGGCCGTTACAATGAGCAGTTCTTC.

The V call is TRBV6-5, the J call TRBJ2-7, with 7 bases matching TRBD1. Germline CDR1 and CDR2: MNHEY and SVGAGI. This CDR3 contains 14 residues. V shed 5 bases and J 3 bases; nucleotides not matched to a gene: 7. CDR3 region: CASSPQTGDYEQYF. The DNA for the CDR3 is TGTGCCAGCAGTCCTCAAACAGGGGACTACGAGCAGTACTTC.

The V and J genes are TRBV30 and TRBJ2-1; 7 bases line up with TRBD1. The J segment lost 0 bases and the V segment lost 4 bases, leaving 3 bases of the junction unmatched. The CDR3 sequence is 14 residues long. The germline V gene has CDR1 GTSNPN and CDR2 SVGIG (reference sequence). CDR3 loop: CAWTGQNSYNEQFF. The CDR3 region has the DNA TGTGCCTGGACGGGACAGAACTCCTACAATGAGCAGTTCTTC.

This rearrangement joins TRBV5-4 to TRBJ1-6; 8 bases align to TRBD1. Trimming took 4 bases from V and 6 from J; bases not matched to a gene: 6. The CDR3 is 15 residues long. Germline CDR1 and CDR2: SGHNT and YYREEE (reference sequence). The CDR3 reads CASSQDRASNSPLHF. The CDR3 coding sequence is TGTGCCAGCAGCCAGGACAGGGCTTCTAATTCACCCCTCCACTTT.

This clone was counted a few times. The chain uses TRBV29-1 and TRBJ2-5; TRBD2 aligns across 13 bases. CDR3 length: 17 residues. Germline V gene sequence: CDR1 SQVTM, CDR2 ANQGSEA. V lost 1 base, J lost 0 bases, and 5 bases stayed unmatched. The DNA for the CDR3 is TGCAGCGTTGAAGGAACTAGCGGGGGGGGGTACCAAGAGACCCAGTACTTC. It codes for CSVEGTSGGGYQETQYF.

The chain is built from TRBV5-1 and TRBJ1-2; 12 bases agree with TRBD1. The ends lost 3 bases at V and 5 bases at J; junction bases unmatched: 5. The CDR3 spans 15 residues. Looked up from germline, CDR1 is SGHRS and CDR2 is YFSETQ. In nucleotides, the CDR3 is TGCGCCAGCAGCTGGGGGGACAGGGGGCCGTATGGCTACACCTTC. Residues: CASSWGDRGPYGYTF. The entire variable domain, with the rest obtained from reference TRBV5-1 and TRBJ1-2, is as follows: KAGVTQTPRYLIKTRGQQVTLSCSPISGHRSVSWYQQTPGQGLQFLFEYFSETQRNKGNFPGRFSGRQFSNSRSEMNVSTLELGDSALYLCASSWGDRGPYGYTFGSGTRLTVV.

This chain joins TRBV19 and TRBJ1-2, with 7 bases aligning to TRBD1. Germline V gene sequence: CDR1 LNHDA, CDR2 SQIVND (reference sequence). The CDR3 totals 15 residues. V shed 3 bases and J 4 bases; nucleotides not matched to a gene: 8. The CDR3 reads CASSILQGNLYGYTF. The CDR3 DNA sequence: TGTGCCAGTAGTATCCTACAGGGGAACCTCTATGGCTACACCTTC.

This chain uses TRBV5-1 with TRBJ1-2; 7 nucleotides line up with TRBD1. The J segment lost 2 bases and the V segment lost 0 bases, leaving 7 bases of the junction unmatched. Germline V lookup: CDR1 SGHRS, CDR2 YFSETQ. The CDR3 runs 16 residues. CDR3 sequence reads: CASSLGPGTANYGYTF. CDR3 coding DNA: TGCGCCAGCAGCTTGGGGCCCGGGACAGCCAACTATGGCTACACCTTC.

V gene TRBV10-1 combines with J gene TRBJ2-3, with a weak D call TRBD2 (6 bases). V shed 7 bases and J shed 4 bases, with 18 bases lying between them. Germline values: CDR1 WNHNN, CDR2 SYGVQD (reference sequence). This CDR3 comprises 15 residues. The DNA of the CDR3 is TGCGCCAGCATTTTGCGGGGAAACGAAGCAGATACGCAGTATTTT. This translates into CASILRGNEADTQYF.

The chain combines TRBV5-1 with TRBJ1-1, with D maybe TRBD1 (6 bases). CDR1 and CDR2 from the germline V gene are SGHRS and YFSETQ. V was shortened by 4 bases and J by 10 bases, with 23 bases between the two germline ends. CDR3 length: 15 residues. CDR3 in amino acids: CASSRTERREVGAFF. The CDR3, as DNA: TGCGCCAGCAGCCGGACAGAGCGACGAGAGGTAGGAGCTTTCTTT.

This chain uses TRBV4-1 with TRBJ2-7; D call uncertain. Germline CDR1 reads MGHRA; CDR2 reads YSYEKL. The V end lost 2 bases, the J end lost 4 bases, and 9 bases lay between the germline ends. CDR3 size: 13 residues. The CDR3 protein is CASSQIREYEQYF. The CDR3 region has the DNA TGCGCCAGCAGCCAAATCCGAGAGTACGAGCAGTACTTC.

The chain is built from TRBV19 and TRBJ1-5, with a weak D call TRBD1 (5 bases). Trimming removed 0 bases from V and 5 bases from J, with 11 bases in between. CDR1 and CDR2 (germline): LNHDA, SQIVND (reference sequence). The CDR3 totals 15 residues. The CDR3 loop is CASSIDRTSHQPQHF. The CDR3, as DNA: TGTGCCAGTAGTATAGATCGGACATCCCATCAGCCCCAGCATTTT. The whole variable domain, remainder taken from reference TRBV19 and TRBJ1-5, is DGGITQSPKYLFRKEGQNVTLSCEQNLNHDAMYWYRQDPGQGLRLIYYSQIVNDFQKGDIAEGYSVSREKKESFPLTVTSAQKNPTAFYLCASSIDRTSHQPQHFGDGTRLSIL.

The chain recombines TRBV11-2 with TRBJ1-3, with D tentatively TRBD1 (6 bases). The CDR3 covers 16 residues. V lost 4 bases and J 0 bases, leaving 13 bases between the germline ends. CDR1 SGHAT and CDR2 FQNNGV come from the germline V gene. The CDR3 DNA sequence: TGTGCCAGCAGCTCCAGGGGCGGGAGCTCTGGAAACACCATATATTTT. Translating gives CASSSRGGSSGNTIYF.

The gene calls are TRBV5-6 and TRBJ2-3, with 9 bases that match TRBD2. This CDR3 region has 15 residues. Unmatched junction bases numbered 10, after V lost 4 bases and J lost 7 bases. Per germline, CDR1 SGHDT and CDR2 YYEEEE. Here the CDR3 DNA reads TGTGCCAGCAGCCGTAGCGGGGGAGCTCCCCATACGCAGTATTTT. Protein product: CASSRSGGAPHTQYF.

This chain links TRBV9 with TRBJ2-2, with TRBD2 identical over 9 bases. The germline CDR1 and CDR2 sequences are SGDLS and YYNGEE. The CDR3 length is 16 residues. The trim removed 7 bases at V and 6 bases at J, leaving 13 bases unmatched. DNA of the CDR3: TGTGCCAGCGAGCCCGCGGGGGGGCTGTCAGCCGGGGAGCTGTTTTTT. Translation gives CASEPAGGLSAGELFF.

CDR3 sequence (DNA): TGTGCCAGCAGCCCAAAACCGGGGAACACTGAAGCTTTCTTT. It translates to CASSPKPGNTEAFF. V usage is TRBV7-2 and J usage is TRBJ1-1; D is undetermined. Germline CDR1 SGHTA, CDR2 FQGNSA. This CDR3 has 14 residues. Trimming took off 5 bases at V and 1 base at J, with 11 bases between the two ends.

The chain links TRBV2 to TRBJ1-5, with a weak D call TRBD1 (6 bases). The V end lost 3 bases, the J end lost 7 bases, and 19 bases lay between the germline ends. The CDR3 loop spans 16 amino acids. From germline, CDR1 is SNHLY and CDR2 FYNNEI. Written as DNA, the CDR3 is TGTGCCAGCAGTGATGGGGGGGCGTTATCAAGGCAGCCCCAGCATTTT. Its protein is CASSDGGALSRQPQHF.

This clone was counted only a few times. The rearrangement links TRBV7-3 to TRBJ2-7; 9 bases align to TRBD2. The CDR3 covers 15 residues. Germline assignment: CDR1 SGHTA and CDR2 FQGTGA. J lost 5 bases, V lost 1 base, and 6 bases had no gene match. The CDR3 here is CASSLSGGATDEQYF. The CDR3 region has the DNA TGTGCCAGCAGCTTAAGCGGGGGGGCCACGGACGAGCAGTACTTC. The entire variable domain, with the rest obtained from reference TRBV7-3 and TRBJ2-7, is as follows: GAGVSQTPSNKVTEKGKYVELRCDPISGHTALYWYRQSLGQGPEFLIYFQGTGAADDSGLPNDRFFAVRPEGSVSTLKIQRTERGDSAVYLCASSLSGGATDEQYFGPGTRLTVT.

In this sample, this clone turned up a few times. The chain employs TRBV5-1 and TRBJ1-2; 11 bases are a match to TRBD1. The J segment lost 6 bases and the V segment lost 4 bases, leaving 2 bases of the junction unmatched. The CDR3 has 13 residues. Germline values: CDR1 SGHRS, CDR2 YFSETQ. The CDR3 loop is CASSQGQGDGYTF. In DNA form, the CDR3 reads TGCGCCAGCAGCCAGGGACAGGGGGATGGCTACACCTTC.

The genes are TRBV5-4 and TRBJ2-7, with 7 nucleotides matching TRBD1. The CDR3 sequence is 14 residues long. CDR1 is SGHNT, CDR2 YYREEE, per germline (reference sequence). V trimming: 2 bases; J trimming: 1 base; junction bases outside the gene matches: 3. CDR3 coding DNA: TGTGCCAGCAGCTTCGGGACAGCGTCCTACGAGCAGTACTTC. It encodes CASSFGTASYEQYF. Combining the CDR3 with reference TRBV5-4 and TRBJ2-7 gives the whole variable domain ETGVTQSPTHLIKTRGQQVTLRCSSQSGHNTVSWYQQALGQGPQFIFQYYREEENGRGNFPPRFSGLQFPNYSSELNVNALELDDSALYLCASSFGTASYEQYFGPGTRLTVT.

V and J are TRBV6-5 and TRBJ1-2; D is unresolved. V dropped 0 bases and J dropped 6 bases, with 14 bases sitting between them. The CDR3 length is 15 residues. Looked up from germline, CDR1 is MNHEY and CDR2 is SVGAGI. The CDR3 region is CASSYSNRGTDGYTF. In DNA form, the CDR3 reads TGTGCCAGCAGTTACTCTAATCGGGGAACCGATGGCTACACCTTC.

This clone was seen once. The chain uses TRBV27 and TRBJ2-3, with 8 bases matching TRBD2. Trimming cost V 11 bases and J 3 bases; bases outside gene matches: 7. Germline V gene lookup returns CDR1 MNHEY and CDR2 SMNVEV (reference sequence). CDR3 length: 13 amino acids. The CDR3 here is CACRGGATDTQYF. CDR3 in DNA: TGTGCCTGTCGGGGGGGGGCAACAGATACGCAGTATTTT.

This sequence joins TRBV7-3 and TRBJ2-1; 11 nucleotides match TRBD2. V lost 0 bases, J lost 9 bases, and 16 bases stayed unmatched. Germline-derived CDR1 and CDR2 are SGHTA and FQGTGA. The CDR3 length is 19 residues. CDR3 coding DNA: TGTGCCAGCAGCTTAACTCCCCTTTCGGGTAGCGGGGGGGCCTCTGAGCAGTTCTTC. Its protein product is CASSLTPLSGSGGASEQFF.

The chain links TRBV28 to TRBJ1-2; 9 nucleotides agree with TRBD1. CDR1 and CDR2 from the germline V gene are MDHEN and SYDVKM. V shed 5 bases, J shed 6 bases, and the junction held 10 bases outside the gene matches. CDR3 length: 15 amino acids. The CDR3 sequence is CASSISGTGSHGYTF. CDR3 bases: TGTGCCAGCAGTATATCCGGGACAGGGAGTCATGGCTACACCTTC.

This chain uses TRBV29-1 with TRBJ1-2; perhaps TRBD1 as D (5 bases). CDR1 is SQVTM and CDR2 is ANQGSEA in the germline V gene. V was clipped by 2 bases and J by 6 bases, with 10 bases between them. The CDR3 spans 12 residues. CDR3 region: CSVERGGNGYTF. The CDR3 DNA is TGCAGCGTTGAACGGGGGGGTAATGGCTACACCTTC. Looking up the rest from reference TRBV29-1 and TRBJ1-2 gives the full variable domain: SAVISQKPSRDICQRGTSLTIQCQVDSQVTMMFWYRQQPGQSLTLIATANQGSEATYESGFVIDKFPISRPNLTFSTLTVSNMSPEDSSIYLCSVERGGNGYTFGSGTRLTVV.